These T cell receptor beta chains were read from a single sample in a study of T cell responses to AZD1222 COVID-19 vaccine. The data were produced by immunoSEQ multiplex PCR, yet TCRdb's version contains in-frame clones alone and is incomplete. This repertoire shows around 170,000 clones, just over 90% found once; its top ten account for nearly 1%. The specimen was peripheral blood, collected on day 0 of AZD1222 vaccination. The receptors were sampled from an adult in good health. The CDR3 runs from the conserved cysteine through the conserved F or W. A D gene is named only where the DNA matches it firmly. The size field is filled for only some rows; it gives once, few, many or a size class.

v_call,d_call,j_call,clone_size,cdr3_nt,cdr3_aa
TRBV23-1,.,TRBJ2-2,.,TGCGCCAGCAGTCCCAGTTTCGGGACCGGGGAGCTGTTTTTT,CASSPSFGTGELFF
TRBV5-1,.,TRBJ2-7,.,TGCGCCAGCAGCCCGACGACAGGTTCCTACGAGCAGTACTTC,CASSPTTGSYEQYF
TRBV12-1,.,TRBJ1-2,.,TGTGCCAGCAGCTCACCTTTACTTCGATGGGGATGGGAATTTTGCAACTATGGCTACACCTTC,CASSSPLLRWGWEFCNYGYTF
TRBV6-5,.,TRBJ2-5,.,TGTGCCAGCACCACAGGGCGAGAGACCCAGTACTTC,CASTTGRETQYF
TRBV28,.,TRBJ2-5,.,TGTGCCAGCACCTCCCCCCGGGGAGCGTCGGAGACCCAGTACTTC,CASTSPRGASETQYF
TRBV6-5,TRBD2,TRBJ2-1,once,TGTGCCAGCATGAACGCGGGAGGCTCCTACAATGAGCAGTTCTTC,CASMNAGGSYNEQFF
TRBV5-6,.,TRBJ2-7,.,TGTGCCAGCAGCTCGGGCCTTACCTACGAGCAGTACTTC,CASSSGLTYEQYF
TRBV19,TRBD1,TRBJ2-5,.,TGTGCCAGTAGTCCACAGGGGGCGCGATCAGAGACCCAGTACTTC,CASSPQGARSETQYF
TRBV4-3,TRBD1,TRBJ2-3,.,TGCGCCAGCAGCCAGGGCATTCCGGGACAGGGGTCAGATACGCAGTATTTT,CASSQGIPGQGSDTQYF
TRBV10-1,.,TRBJ2-3,.,TGCGCCAGCAGTCTCGGGCCCAGGGGCCATACGCAGTATTTT,CASSLGPRGHTQYF
TRBV5-6,.,TRBJ1-3,.,TGTGCCAGCAGTTTCGGAGGGGTTTCAGGAAACACCATATATTTT,CASSFGGVSGNTIYF
TRBV7-2,.,TRBJ1-1,.,TGTGCCAGCAGCTTAGCCCAGATAAACACTGAAGCTTTCTTT,CASSLAQINTEAFF
TRBV4-1,.,TRBJ2-7,.,TGCGCCAGCAGCCAAGTATCCATTGAGGATCTCCCCTACGAGCAGTACTTC,CASSQVSIEDLPYEQYF
TRBV3-1/TRBV3-2,.,TRBJ2-1,.,TGTGCCAGCAGCGGGCGGGGCGCGTACAATGAGCAGTTCTTC,CASSGRGAYNEQFF
TRBV7-3,TRBD1,TRBJ2-3,.,TGTGCCAGCAGGCCCACAGGGGGCACAGATACGCAGTATTTT,CASRPTGGTDTQYF
TRBV7-3,TRBD2,TRBJ2-1,.,TGTGCCAGCAGCCGGACTAGCGGGAGGGCAGGGGATGAGCAGTTCTTC,CASSRTSGRAGDEQFF
TRBV6-5,.,TRBJ1-1,.,TGTGCCCTTTTCCGGGGTGAAGCTTTCTTT,CALFRGEAFF
TRBV9,TRBD2,TRBJ2-7,.,TGTGCCAGCAGCGTCAGTGGAGGGACTAGCGGGAGTTCCTACGAGCAGTACTTC,CASSVSGGTSGSSYEQYF
TRBV11-3,.,TRBJ2-5,.,TGTGCCAGCAGCTCTAGGGGACGCCAAGAGACCCAGTACTTC,CASSSRGRQETQYF
TRBV27,TRBD2,TRBJ2-1,.,TGTGCCAGCAGGGAGCGGGGGTCCTACAATGAGCAGTTCTTC,CASRERGSYNEQFF
TRBV29-1,TRBD1,TRBJ1-1,.,TGCAGCGCTATAACAGGGGGCACTGAAGCTTTCTTT,CSAITGGTEAFF
TRBV7-9,TRBD1,TRBJ2-4,.,TGTGCCAGCAGCCCGACCCGGGACAGCAAAAACATTCAGTACTTC,CASSPTRDSKNIQYF
TRBV7-8,.,TRBJ2-1,.,TGTGCCAGCAGATTTCTGGGCTCGAGCTCCTACAATGAGCAGTTCTTC,CASRFLGSSSYNEQFF
TRBV7-2,TRBD1,TRBJ2-3,.,TGTGCCAGCAATGCAGGGGGCATCAACACAGATACGCAGTATTTT,CASNAGGINTDTQYF
TRBV27,.,TRBJ2-3,.,TGTGCCAGCAGCCACCCTCCGGGGAACACGCAGTATTTT,CASSHPPGNTQYF
TRBV3-1/TRBV3-2,TRBD2,TRBJ2-5,.,TGTGCCAGCAGTCTTAATGCGGGAGCGGAGACCCAGTACTTC,CASSLNAGAETQYF
TRBV9,TRBD1,TRBJ1-6,.,TGTGCCAGCAGCGTGGTGGCCACAGGGGTTAATTCACCCCTCCACTTT,CASSVVATGVNSPLHF
TRBV28,.,TRBJ1-1,.,TGTGCCAGCAGTTTGCCGGGACACTCGAACACTGAAGCTTTCTTT,CASSLPGHSNTEAFF
TRBV9,.,TRBJ1-1,once,TGTGCCAGCAGCAGGGTCGCAGGGGTCACTGAAGCTTTCTTT,CASSRVAGVTEAFF
TRBV27,.,TRBJ1-1,few,TGTGCCAGCAGTTTAAGGGAGGCCGCGAACACTGAAGCTTTCTTT,CASSLREAANTEAFF
TRBV9,.,TRBJ2-5,.,TGTGCCAGCAGCGTAGATTCGGGGGTAGGAGGGGAGACCCAGTACTTC,CASSVDSGVGGETQYF
TRBV5-1,TRBD1,TRBJ2-1,.,TGCGCCAGCAGCATCACAGGGGTTTCCTACAATGAGCAGTTCTTC,CASSITGVSYNEQFF
TRBV27,TRBD1,TRBJ1-2,.,TGTGCCAGCAGTTTATCTGTGGACAGGGTGGGGTCTGGCTACACCTTC,CASSLSVDRVGSGYTF
TRBV3-1/TRBV3-2,.,TRBJ2-1,.,TGTGCCAGCAGCCAAGATCCGGGCCCCTACAATGAGCAGTTCTTC,CASSQDPGPYNEQFF
TRBV6-6,.,TRBJ2-7,.,TGTGCCACGTATACCCCCCTGTCCTACGAGCAGTACTTC,CATYTPLSYEQYF
TRBV3-1/TRBV3-2,.,TRBJ1-2,.,TGTGCCAGCAGCCAGGCAGGGCTTGACGGCTACACCTTC,CASSQAGLDGYTF
TRBV27,TRBD1,TRBJ2-7,.,TGTGCCAGCAGTTTACGGTGGACAGGGGGCTCCACTGCCTCCTACGAGCAGTACTTC,CASSLRWTGGSTASYEQYF
TRBV5-1,TRBD1,TRBJ1-1,.,TGCGCCAGCAGCCTAAGGACAGGGAACACTGAAGCTTTCTTT,CASSLRTGNTEAFF
TRBV21-1,.,TRBJ2-7,.,TGTGCCAGCAGCCCCCGCGACGGAAGCTCCTACGAGCAGTACTTC,CASSPRDGSSYEQYF
TRBV5-1,TRBD2,TRBJ2-3,.,TGCGCCAGCAGCTTCGGGACTATCGGCACAGATACGCAGTATTTT,CASSFGTIGTDTQYF
TRBV9,.,TRBJ1-6,.,TGTGCCAGCAGGCCCCGGGACACACCTTTTTCACCCCTCCACTTT,CASRPRDTPFSPLHF
TRBV11-2,TRBD1,TRBJ2-2,.,TGTGCCAGCAGCATTCGACAGGGGAACACTGGGGAGCTGTTTTTT,CASSIRQGNTGELFF